These T cell receptor beta chains were read from a single sample in a study of blood T cell repertoires in COVID-19. The method was immunoSEQ multiplex PCR; TCRdb's version includes in-frame clones alone and lacks a portion of them. Here the sample spans 90,000 to 120,000 clones, 88% being singletons. The sequenced material came from peripheral blood. All receptors derive from a man between 45 and 60 years old with active or convalescent COVID-19. CDR3s include the opening cysteine and the closing phenylalanine or tryptophan. D genes are given only for firm matches. Size values are once, few and many counts, or a class for expanded clones, and some rows have none.

D gene,V gene,J gene,clone size,CDR3 DNA,CDR3 protein
TRBD1,TRBV3-1/TRBV3-2,TRBJ1-2,.,TGTGCCAGCAGCCAAGCGGACAGGGCTAACTATGGCTACACCTTC,CASSQADRANYGYTF
TRBD2,TRBV28,TRBJ2-1,.,TGTGCCAGCAGTTTAACTAGCGGGATCTCCTACAATGAGCAGTTCTTC,CASSLTSGISYNEQFF
TRBD2,TRBV4-3,TRBJ2-7,.,TGCGCCAGCAGCCATGGACTAGCGGGAGGGCCACACGAGCAGTACTTC,CASSHGLAGGPHEQYF
TRBD1,TRBV6-1,TRBJ1-5,many,TGTGCCAGCAGTGGACGATTACAGGGGTACCTCAATCAGCCCCAGCATTTT,CASSGRLQGYLNQPQHF
TRBD2,TRBV19,TRBJ2-7,.,TGTGCCAGTAGCGGGACTAGTTTCCACGAGCAGTACTTC,CASSGTSFHEQYF
.,TRBV9,TRBJ2-7,.,TGTGCCTCAGACTTGCTGGTGGCCTACGAGCAGTACTTC,CASDLLVAYEQYF
.,TRBV23-1,TRBJ1-5,.,TGCGCCAGCAGTCAATCAGAAGGGGCTGGCAATCAGCCCCAGCATTTT,CASSQSEGAGNQPQHF
.,TRBV5-8,TRBJ2-2,once,TGTGCCAGCAGCTCCCACCCCAATACACGGGGAGCCGGGGAGCTGTTTTTT,CASSSHPNTRGAGELFF
.,TRBV19,TRBJ1-1,.,TGTGCCAGTACCCCTTTCCCCCGTGTGAACACTGAAGCTTTCTTT,CASTPFPRVNTEAFF
.,TRBV4-1,TRBJ2-5,.,TGCGCCAGCAGCCAAGGCAGAGCGCAAGAGACCCAGTACTTC,CASSQGRAQETQYF
TRBD1,TRBV4-1,TRBJ2-7,.,TGCGCCAGCAGCCAAGTGGGGACAGGTACAGGGTTGGACTACGAGCAGTACTTC,CASSQVGTGTGLDYEQYF
.,TRBV5-8,TRBJ2-1,once,TGTGCCAGCAGCCCGGGAGATCCCTACAATGAGCAGTTCTTC,CASSPGDPYNEQFF
.,TRBV24-1,TRBJ1-1,.,TGTGCCACCATCCGGGGATGGACTGAAGCTTTCTTT,CATIRGWTEAFF
.,TRBV7-8,TRBJ1-4,.,TGTGCCAGCAGCTTAGCGGGGCGGGGTAGGGGAACTAATGAAAAACTGTTTTTT,CASSLAGRGRGTNEKLFF
TRBD1,TRBV6-5,TRBJ1-6,.,TGTGCCAGCAGAATCAGGGGGACCAATTCACCCCTCCACTTT,CASRIRGTNSPLHF
.,TRBV18,TRBJ2-5,.,TGTGCCAGCTCACCAGCCGAGAGGGAGACCCAGTACTTC,CASSPAERETQYF
.,TRBV5-1,TRBJ1-2,.,TGCGCCAGCGGAGAGGCCTATGGCTACACCTTC,CASGEAYGYTF
TRBD2,TRBV6-2/TRBV6-3,TRBJ2-5,.,TGTGCCAGCAGCACCCACGGGACTAGAATTGGCGAGACCCAGTACTTC,CASSTHGTRIGETQYF
TRBD1,TRBV7-9,TRBJ2-7,.,TGTGCCAGCAGCTGGGCATCTGGGACAGCATACGAGCAGTACTTC,CASSWASGTAYEQYF
TRBD1,TRBV3-1/TRBV3-2,TRBJ2-2,once,TGTGCCAGCAGCCACGCCAGGGACAGGGAGGACACCGGGGAGCTGTTTTTT,CASSHARDREDTGELFF
TRBD2,TRBV5-1,TRBJ2-4,.,TGCGCCAGCAGCTTGGGCGGGAGGGCCCTCGGAAACATTCAGTACTTC,CASSLGGRALGNIQYF
.,TRBV9,TRBJ2-1,.,TGTGCCAGCAGCGTAGGCCTGGGGGCATACAATGAGCAGTTCTTC,CASSVGLGAYNEQFF
TRBD2,TRBV18,TRBJ2-1,.,TGTGCCAGCTCCACGACTAGCGGGATCTACAATGAGCAGTTCTTC,CASSTTSGIYNEQFF
.,TRBV5-6,TRBJ2-3,few,TGTGCCAGCAGCCAGACGGTCCAACGAGGGCTGCCCAGCACAGATACGCAGTATTTT,CASSQTVQRGLPSTDTQYF
TRBD1,TRBV6-5,TRBJ1-1,.,TGTGCCAGCAGTAGGGGACAGGGGGCGGGGGAAGCTTTCTTT,CASSRGQGAGEAFF
TRBD1,TRBV18,TRBJ1-2,once,TGTGCCAGCTCTAGGACAGGGCGCTATGGCTACACCTTC,CASSRTGRYGYTF
.,TRBV10-2,TRBJ2-7,.,TGCGCCAGCAGTGATGCGGAAGGCAGCGGGCAGTACTTC,CASSDAEGSGQYF
.,TRBV5-1,TRBJ1-4,once,TGCGCCAGCAGCTTGTATCAGAATGAAAAACTGTTTTTT,CASSLYQNEKLFF
.,TRBV12-3/TRBV12-4,TRBJ2-7,.,TGTGCCAGCAGTTTGAACAGAAACGAGCAGTACTTC,CASSLNRNEQYF
TRBD2,TRBV30,TRBJ2-3,once,TGTGCCTGGGAGTTTAGCGGGAGCAACACAGATACGCAGTATTTT,CAWEFSGSNTDTQYF
.,TRBV11-2,TRBJ2-2,.,TGTGCCAGCAGCTTAGTCGGGGTGAGGGTTAACACCGGGGAGCTGTTTTTT,CASSLVGVRVNTGELFF
.,TRBV27,TRBJ1-1,few,TGTGCCAGCAGTTTAAACCAGTGGAACCCGGGGACTGAAGCTTTCTTT,CASSLNQWNPGTEAFF
.,TRBV5-6,TRBJ2-3,.,TGTGCCAGCAGCACAACAGCCGGGGGAACAGATACGCAGTATTTT,CASSTTAGGTDTQYF
.,TRBV7-8,TRBJ2-7,.,TGTGCCAGCAGCTTGGAGGGGAGACTACGGGAGCAGTACTTC,CASSLEGRLREQYF
TRBD1,TRBV5-6,TRBJ1-5,.,TGTGCCAGCAGCTTCTCAGGGGGCGACGCCCCAAGCAATCAGCCCCAGCATTTT,CASSFSGGDAPSNQPQHF
.,TRBV30,TRBJ2-7,.,TGTGCCTGGAGTAGTACTCCCCCTCAGGGCGAGCAGTACTTC,CAWSSTPPQGEQYF
TRBD1,TRBV7-8,TRBJ1-5,.,TGTGCCAGCAGCTTCCAGACAGGGACCAGCAATCAGCCCCAGCATTTT,CASSFQTGTSNQPQHF
TRBD1,TRBV6-6,TRBJ1-4,once,TGTGCCAGCAGTTATGGACAGGGGGGTGAAAAACTGTTTTTT,CASSYGQGGEKLFF
.,TRBV10-1,TRBJ1-1,once,TGCGCCAGCAGTGCTGTGGCAACACCTTTGAACACTGAAGCTTTCTTT,CASSAVATPLNTEAFF
TRBD1,TRBV29-1,TRBJ2-5,.,TGCAGCGTTCGACCTACAGGGGGCCCAGAGACCCAGTACTTC,CSVRPTGGPETQYF
.,TRBV6-5,TRBJ1-5,.,TGTGCCAGCAGCTCAGAGGGAATGGGTCATCAGCCCCAGCATTTT,CASSSEGMGHQPQHF
TRBD2,TRBV6-6,TRBJ2-1,.,TGTGCCAGCAGTTACTCTAGCGGGAGGGCCTACAATGAGCAGTTCTTC,CASSYSSGRAYNEQFF
TRBD1,TRBV11-2,TRBJ2-7,.,TGTGCCAGCAGCTTAGGGACAGGTTCATCCTACGAGCAGTACTTC,CASSLGTGSSYEQYF
.,TRBV5-1,TRBJ1-1,.,TGCGCCAGCAGCTTGAACGGGGAAGCTTTCTTT,CASSLNGEAFF
TRBD1,TRBV3-1/TRBV3-2,TRBJ2-3,.,TGTGCCAGCAGCCAAGGGACAGGGACGAGGACAGATACGCAGTATTTT,CASSQGTGTRTDTQYF
.,TRBV11-2,TRBJ1-6,.,TGTGCCAGCAGCTCGGTTAATTCACCCCTCCACTTT,CASSSVNSPLHF
.,TRBV24-1,TRBJ1-2,.,TGTGCCACCAGTGAACGGGATGGCTACACCTTC,CATSERDGYTF
TRBD2,TRBV14,TRBJ2-5,.,TGTGCCAGCAGCCGGGGGACAGCTAGCGGGAGTTGGGAGACCCAGTACTTC,CASSRGTASGSWETQYF
TRBD1,TRBV9,TRBJ2-1,.,TGTGCCAGCAGCGTTAGGGGACAGAGACAGGGGATTAATGAGCAGTTCTTC,CASSVRGQRQGINEQFF
TRBD1,TRBV27,TRBJ2-5,.,TGTGCCAGCAGTGTAGGACAGGCAGGGGAGACCCAGTACTTC,CASSVGQAGETQYF
.,TRBV10-3,TRBJ1-5,few,TGTGCCTCCCGGGGGTTGAATCAGCCCCAGCATTTT,CASRGLNQPQHF
TRBD2,TRBV7-8,TRBJ2-1,.,TGTGCCAGCACCCACTCCACGCTAGCGGGAGTATACAATGAGCAGTTCTTC,CASTHSTLAGVYNEQFF
.,TRBV27,TRBJ2-5,few,TGTGCCAGCAGTTTATTAACGGGGTTAAAAGAGACCCAGTACTTC,CASSLLTGLKETQYF
TRBD2,TRBV6-2/TRBV6-3,TRBJ2-7,.,TGTGCCAGCAGTACCCCGAGGCTAGCGGGAGGTAACGAGCAGTACTTC,CASSTPRLAGGNEQYF
TRBD1,TRBV20-1,TRBJ2-7,.,TGCAGTGCTAGTACAGGGGGCTACGAGCAGTACTTC,CSASTGGYEQYF
TRBD2,TRBV29-1,TRBJ2-7,once,TGCAGCGCAGAACCGGAGCGGGGTTACGAGCAGTACTTC,CSAEPERGYEQYF
TRBD2,TRBV5-1,TRBJ2-3,.,TGCGCCAGCGGACTTTGGGCTAGCGGGGGAGATACGCAGTATTTT,CASGLWASGGDTQYF
.,TRBV2,TRBJ2-7,.,TGTGCCAGCAGTGAGTGGCGGGATGGGTACGAGCAGTACTTC,CASSEWRDGYEQYF
TRBD1,TRBV6-5,TRBJ1-5,.,TGTGCCAGCAGTCTAACCGCGACAGGGGTCCGGCCCCAGCATTTT,CASSLTATGVRPQHF